These 14 T cell receptor beta chains share one sample of origin, sequenced in a study of T cell responses to AZD1222 COVID-19 vaccine. Repertoires were generated with immunoSEQ multiplex PCR, while TCRdb's copy carries only in-frame clones and drops some. The table has some 120,000 clones, roughly 90% seen once. The starting material was peripheral blood, obtained on day 0 of AZD1222 vaccination. Source of these receptors: an adult in good health.

This clone showed up just a few times. The chain links TRBV7-2 to TRBJ2-6, with D tentatively TRBD2 (6 bases). Germline values: CDR1 SGHTA, CDR2 FQGNSA. This CDR3 has 19 amino acids. Trimming removed 4 bases from V and 0 bases from J, with 19 bases in between. The CDR3 region has the DNA TGTGCCAGCAGCTCCGGAGGGCCCGGGTTGGGCTCTGGGGCCAACGTCCTGACTTTC. It encodes CASSSGGPGLGSGANVLTF.

The V and J genes are TRBV10-3 and TRBJ1-1; tentative D call: TRBD1 (5 bases). Germline CDR1 and CDR2: ENHRY and SYGVKD. V shed 4 bases and J shed 1 base, with 7 bases lying between them. This CDR3 region has 13 residues. The CDR3, as DNA: TGTGCCATCAGTGCCGGGGCGAACACTGAAGCTTTCTTT. Its translation is CAISAGANTEAFF.

V and J are TRBV23-1 and TRBJ2-6; D may be TRBD2 (5 bases). TRBV23-1 is flagged as an ORF with uncertain function. The CDR3 is 14 residues long. V was clipped by 10 bases and J by 4 bases, with 14 bases between them. The CDR3 protein is CATEGVRGANVLTF. The CDR3 DNA reads TGCGCCACCGAGGGTGTCAGGGGGGCCAACGTCCTGACTTTC.

CDR3 nucleotides: TGTGCCAGCAGCCCCGGGGGGCAGACCGGGGAGCTGTTTTTT. Protein: CASSPGGQTGELFF. This chain connects TRBV11-3 to TRBJ2-2, with TRBD2 as a possible D gene (7 bases). Trimming shortened V by 5 bases and J by 5 bases, and 12 bases separated the two germline ends. This CDR3 spans 14 amino acids. Germline V lookup: CDR1 SGHNT, CDR2 YENEEA.

This chain joins TRBV28 and TRBJ1-5; D is uncertain. CDR1 and CDR2 from the germline V gene are MDHEN and SYDVKM. The V end lost 7 bases, the J end lost 7 bases, and 11 bases lay between the germline ends. This CDR3 has 12 amino acids. In DNA, the CDR3 is TGTGCCAGCATCAAAGACCGCCAGCCCCAGCATTTT. It codes for CASIKDRQPQHF.

This chain connects TRBV7-9 to TRBJ2-5, with a possible D match to TRBD2 (6 bases). The V gene lost 5 bases and the J gene lost 5 bases, with 15 bases spanning the gap. Germline V gives CDR1 SEHNR, CDR2 FQNEAQ (reference sequence). This CDR3 has 14 residues. In DNA, the CDR3 is TGTGCCAGCAGCCTATTAGGAGGGGACGAGACCCAGTACTTC. This translates into CASSLLGGDETQYF. Complete variable domain (other parts from reference TRBV7-9 and TRBJ2-5): DTGVSQNPRHKITKRGQNVTFRCDPISEHNRLYWYRQTLGQGPEFLTYFQNEAQLEKSRLLSDRFSAERPKGSFSTLEIQRTEQGDSAMYLCASSLLGGDETQYFGPGTRLLVL.

The rearrangement joins TRBV5-4 to TRBJ2-1; possible D gene TRBD1, 6 bases. The length of the CDR3 is 16 residues. V was clipped by 0 bases and J by 2 bases, with 12 bases between them. The germline V gene has CDR1 SGHNT and CDR2 YYREEE (reference sequence). For the CDR3, the DNA is TGTGCCAGCAGCTTGGCATTCGGACAGCCCTACAATGAGCAGTTCTTC. This codes for CASSLAFGQPYNEQFF.

The genes are TRBV2 and TRBJ1-2, with 7 bases lining up with TRBD1. The CDR3 sequence is 12 residues long. Trimming removed 6 bases from V and 8 bases from J; junction bases left unmatched: 6. From germline, CDR1 is SNHLY and CDR2 FYNNEI. Written as DNA, the CDR3 is TGTGCCAGCAGCCAGGGGGAATACGGCTACACCTTC. Amino acid sequence: CASSQGEYGYTF.

This clone was seen only a few times. The chain couples TRBV15 to TRBJ2-7; 8 bases fit TRBD1. The CDR3 length is 16 residues. The V gene end was trimmed by 0 bases and the J gene end by 4 bases; junction bases not matched to a gene: 8. Germline CDR1 and CDR2: LNHNV and YYDKDF (reference sequence). The CDR3 sequence: CATSRDTLRDRYEQYF. The CDR3 nucleotides read TGTGCCACCAGCAGAGATACCCTCCGGGACAGGTACGAGCAGTACTTC.

The chain joins TRBV10-3 to TRBJ1-1; a possible D gene is TRBD1 (5 bases). The CDR3 has 12 amino acids. Trimming left V 7 bases short and J 4 bases short, with 10 bases between. Per the germline V gene, CDR1 is ENHRY and CDR2 is SYGVKD. In DNA form, the CDR3 reads TGTGCCATCAAGTCGGGGGTCACTGAAGCTTTCTTT. This codes for CAIKSGVTEAFF.

The CDR3 DNA sequence: TGTGCCAGCAGTCTCTACAGATTCTACGCCAGCTCCTACAATGAGCAGTTCTTC. Its protein is CASSLYRFYASSYNEQFF. This chain connects TRBV28 to TRBJ2-1; no clear D gene. The germline CDR1 and CDR2 sequences are MDHEN and SYDVKM. Trimming shortened V by 5 bases and J by 0 bases, and 20 bases separated the two germline ends. The CDR3 has 18 amino acids.

V is TRBV4-2 and J is TRBJ1-6; D ambiguous. V was pared by 4 bases and J by 8 bases, with 15 bases between. The CDR3 length is 15 residues. The germline V gene has CDR1 LGHNA and CDR2 YNFKEQ. The chain's CDR3 is CASSPFAGGDSPLHF. CDR3 in DNA: TGTGCCAGCAGCCCCTTCGCGGGAGGCGATTCACCCCTCCACTTT.

The chain uses TRBV30 and TRBJ1-2; 9 bases map to TRBD1. With 4 bases clipped from V and 4 bases from J, the junction kept 10 bases outside the gene matches. The CDR3 length is 15 residues. Germline CDR1 reads GTSNPN; CDR2 reads SVGIG (reference sequence). DNA of the CDR3: TGTGCCTGGACCATCGGACAGGGGAAGGTCTATGGCTACACCTTC. This gives the protein CAWTIGQGKVYGYTF.

This chain uses TRBV5-6 with TRBJ2-2, with 8 bases fitting TRBD1. Germline trimming cut 4 bases from V and 0 bases from J; bases unmatched to any gene: 5. Germline values: CDR1 SGHDT, CDR2 YYEEEE. This CDR3 comprises 16 residues. The DNA for the CDR3 is TGTGCCAGCAGCCTTACACAGGGGGCGAACACCGGGGAGCTGTTTTTT. Amino acids: CASSLTQGANTGELFF.